The T cell receptor beta chain described here comes from a study of regulatory T cells in long-lasting Graves disease. At the level of the study: Graves' patients diagnosed newly had used antithyroid drugs under 3 months. Study-wide results and limits: Sharing of public clonotypes was greater in persistent patients (around 3,000) than in new patients (around 930). Persistent cases favored TRBV28, TRBJ1-2 and TRBJ2-5.

This sample's time point: newly diagnosed GD, antithyroid drugs for less than 3 months. Making the TCR library involved RNA that had been extracted from PBMCs. The table lists this clonotype with many counts. Its specificity is not known. CDR3 length equals 18 residues. Germline V gene data show CDR1 as LNHDA and CDR2 as SQIVND (reference sequence). The germline V and J ends were trimmed by 4 bases and 3 bases, with 24 bases remaining between them. Libraries of TCR beta came from iRepertoire HTBI primers plus Arm-PCR of CDR3 regions. The authors' processing: Spanning all samples, the identified segments comprised approximately 60 TRBV and 14 to 15 TRBJ. TCRdb processed the multiplex PCR reads anew with MiXCR; each CDR3 protein has one entry. It is TCRdb's table, rather than the study itself, that gives the V and J calls and clone size. The data hold approximately 400,000 distinct CDR3 sequences, with roughly a sixth observed a single time.

This chain connects TRBV19 to TRBJ1-1; D gene unclear. The sequence derives from a female donor with Graves disease. Here the sequenced sample was peripheral blood mononuclear cells (PBMCs), taken at new diagnosis, from a patient treated with antithyroid drugs. The CDR3 coding sequence is TGTGCCAGTAGTACAATGAGGACTCACTGGCGGGGAGACACTGAAGCTTTCTTT. Translated: CASSTMRTHWRGDTEAFF.